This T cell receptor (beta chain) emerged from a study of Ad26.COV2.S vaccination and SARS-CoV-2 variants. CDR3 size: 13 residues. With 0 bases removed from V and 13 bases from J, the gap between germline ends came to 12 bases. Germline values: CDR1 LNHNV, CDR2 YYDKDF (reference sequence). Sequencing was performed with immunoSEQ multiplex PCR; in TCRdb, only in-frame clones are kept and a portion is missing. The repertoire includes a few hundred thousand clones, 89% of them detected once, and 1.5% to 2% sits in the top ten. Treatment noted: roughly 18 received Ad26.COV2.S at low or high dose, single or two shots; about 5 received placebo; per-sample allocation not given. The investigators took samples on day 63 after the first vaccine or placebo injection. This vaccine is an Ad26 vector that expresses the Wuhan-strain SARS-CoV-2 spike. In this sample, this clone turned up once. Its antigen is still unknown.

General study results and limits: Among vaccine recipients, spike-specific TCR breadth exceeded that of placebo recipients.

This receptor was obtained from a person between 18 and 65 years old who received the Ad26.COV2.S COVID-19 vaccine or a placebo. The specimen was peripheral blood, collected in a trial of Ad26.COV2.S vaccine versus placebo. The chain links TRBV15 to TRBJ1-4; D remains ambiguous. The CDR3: CATSRDSTAGLFF. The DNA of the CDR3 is TGTGCCACCAGCAGAGATTCGACGGCGGGACTGTTTTTT. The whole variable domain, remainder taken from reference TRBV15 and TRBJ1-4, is DAMVIQNPRYQVTQFGKPVTLSCSQTLNHNVMYWYQQKSSQAPKLLFHYYDKDFNNEADTPDNFQSRRPNTSFCFLDIRSPGLGDTAMYLCATSRDSTAGLFFGSGTQLSVL.